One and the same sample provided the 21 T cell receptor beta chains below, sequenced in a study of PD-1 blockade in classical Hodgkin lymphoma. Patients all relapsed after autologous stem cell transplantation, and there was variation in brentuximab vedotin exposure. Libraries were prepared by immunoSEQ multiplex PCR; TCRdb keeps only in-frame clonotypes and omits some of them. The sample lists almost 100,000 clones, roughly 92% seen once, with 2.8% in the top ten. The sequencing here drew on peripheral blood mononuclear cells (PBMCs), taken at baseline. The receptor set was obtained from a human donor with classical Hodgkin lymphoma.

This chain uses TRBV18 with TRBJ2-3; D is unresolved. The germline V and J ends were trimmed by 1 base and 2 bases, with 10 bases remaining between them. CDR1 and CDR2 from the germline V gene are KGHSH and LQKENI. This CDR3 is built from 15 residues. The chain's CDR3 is CASSPRNINTDTQYF. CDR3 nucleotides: TGTGCCAGCTCACCACGGAACATAAACACAGATACGCAGTATTTT.

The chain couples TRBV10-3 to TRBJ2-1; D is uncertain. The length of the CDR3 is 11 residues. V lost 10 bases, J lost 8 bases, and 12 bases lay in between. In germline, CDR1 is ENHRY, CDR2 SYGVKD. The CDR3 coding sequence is TGTGCCAGCCGAGAAAATGATGAGCAGTTCTTC. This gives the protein CASRENDEQFF.

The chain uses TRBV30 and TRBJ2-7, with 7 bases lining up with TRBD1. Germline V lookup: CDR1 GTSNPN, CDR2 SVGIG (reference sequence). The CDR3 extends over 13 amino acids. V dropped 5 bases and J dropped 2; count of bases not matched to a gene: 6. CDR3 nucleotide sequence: TGTGCCTGGGCCGACAGGGATCCCTACGAGCAGTACTTC. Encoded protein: CAWADRDPYEQYF.

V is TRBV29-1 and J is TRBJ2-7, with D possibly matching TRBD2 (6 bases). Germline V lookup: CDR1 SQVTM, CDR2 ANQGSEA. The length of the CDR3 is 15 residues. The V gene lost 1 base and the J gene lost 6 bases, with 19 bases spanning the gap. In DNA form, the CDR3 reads TGCAGCGTTGAAGGGGACTCCGAACCACGGGGCGAGCAGTACTTC. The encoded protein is CSVEGDSEPRGEQYF.

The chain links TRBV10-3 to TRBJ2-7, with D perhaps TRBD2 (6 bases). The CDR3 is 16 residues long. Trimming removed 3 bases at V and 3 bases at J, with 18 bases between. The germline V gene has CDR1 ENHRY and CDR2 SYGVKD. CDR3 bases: TGTGCCATCAGTGACCCCGCCCGTGGCGGGAACTACGAGCAGTACTTC. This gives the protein CAISDPARGGNYEQYF.

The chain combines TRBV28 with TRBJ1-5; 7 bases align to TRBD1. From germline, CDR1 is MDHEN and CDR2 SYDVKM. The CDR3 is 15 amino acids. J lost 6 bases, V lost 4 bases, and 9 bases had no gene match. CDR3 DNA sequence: TGTGCCAGCAGTTCGATAGACAGGGAAGGTCAGCCCCAGCATTTT. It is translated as CASSSIDREGQPQHF. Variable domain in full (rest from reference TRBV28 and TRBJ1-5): DVKVTQSSRYLVKRTGEKVFLECVQDMDHENMFWYRQDPGLGLRLIYFSYDVKMKEKGDIPEGYSVSREKKERFSLILESASTNQTSMYLCASSSIDREGQPQHFGDGTRLSIL.

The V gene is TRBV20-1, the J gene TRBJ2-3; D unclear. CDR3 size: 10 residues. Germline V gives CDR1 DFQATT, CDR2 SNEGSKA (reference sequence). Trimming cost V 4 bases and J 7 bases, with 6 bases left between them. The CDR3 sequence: CSANFYTQYF. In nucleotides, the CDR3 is TGCAGTGCTAATTTTTATACGCAGTATTTT.

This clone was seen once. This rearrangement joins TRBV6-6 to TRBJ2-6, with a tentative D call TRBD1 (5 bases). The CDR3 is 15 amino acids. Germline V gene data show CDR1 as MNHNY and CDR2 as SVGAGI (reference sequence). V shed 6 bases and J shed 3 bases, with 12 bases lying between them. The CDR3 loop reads CASRLQGGGANVLTF. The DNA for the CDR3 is TGTGCCAGCAGGTTGCAGGGTGGTGGGGCCAACGTCCTGACTTTC.

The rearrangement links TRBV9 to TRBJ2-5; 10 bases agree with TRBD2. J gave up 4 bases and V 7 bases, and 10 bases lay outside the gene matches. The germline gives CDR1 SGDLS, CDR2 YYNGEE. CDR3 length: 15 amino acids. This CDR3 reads CASSYTSGISETQYF. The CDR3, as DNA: TGTGCCAGCTCATATACTAGCGGGATTTCAGAGACCCAGTACTTC.

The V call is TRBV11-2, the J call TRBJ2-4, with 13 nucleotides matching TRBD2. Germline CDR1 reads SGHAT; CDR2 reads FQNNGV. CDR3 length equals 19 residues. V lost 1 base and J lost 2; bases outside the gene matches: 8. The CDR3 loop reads CASSLGLGTSGKSKNIQYF. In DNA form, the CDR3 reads TGTGCCAGCAGCTTAGGTTTAGGGACTAGCGGGAAGTCCAAAAACATTCAGTACTTC.

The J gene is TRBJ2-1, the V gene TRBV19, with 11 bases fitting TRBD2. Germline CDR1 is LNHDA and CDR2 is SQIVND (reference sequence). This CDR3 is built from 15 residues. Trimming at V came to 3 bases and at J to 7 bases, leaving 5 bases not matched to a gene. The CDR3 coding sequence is TGTGCCAGTAGTATGCTAGCGGGAGGTAGGAATGAGCAGTTCTTC. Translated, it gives CASSMLAGGRNEQFF.

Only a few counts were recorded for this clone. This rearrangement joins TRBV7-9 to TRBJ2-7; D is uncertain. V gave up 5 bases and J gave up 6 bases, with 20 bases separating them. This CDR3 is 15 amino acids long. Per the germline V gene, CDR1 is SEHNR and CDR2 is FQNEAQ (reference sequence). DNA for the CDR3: TGTGCCAGCAGCCCTTTCGGGCGAAGAGGTGGCGAGCAGTACTTC. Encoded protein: CASSPFGRRGGEQYF.

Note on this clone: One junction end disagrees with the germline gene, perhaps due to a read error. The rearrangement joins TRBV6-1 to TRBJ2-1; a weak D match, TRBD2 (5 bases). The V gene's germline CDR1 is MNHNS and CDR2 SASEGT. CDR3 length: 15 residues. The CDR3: CASSEADDSYNEQFF. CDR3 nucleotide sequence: TGTGCCAGCAGCGAAGCGGATGACTCCTACAATGAGCAGTTCTTC.

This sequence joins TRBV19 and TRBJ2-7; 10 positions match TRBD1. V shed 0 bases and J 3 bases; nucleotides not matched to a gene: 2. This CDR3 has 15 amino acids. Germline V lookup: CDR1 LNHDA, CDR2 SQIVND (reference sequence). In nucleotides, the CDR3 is TGTGCCAGTAGTATAGAGGACAGGGGGATCTACGAGCAGTACTTC. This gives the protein CASSIEDRGIYEQYF.

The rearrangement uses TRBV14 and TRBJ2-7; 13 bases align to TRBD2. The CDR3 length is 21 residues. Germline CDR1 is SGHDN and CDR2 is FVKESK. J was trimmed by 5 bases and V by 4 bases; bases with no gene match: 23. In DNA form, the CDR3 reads TGTGCCAGCAGCCCTGGGACTAGCGGGAAATTTGGCGTCCGCCCGAAGGACGAGCAGTACTTC. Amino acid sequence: CASSPGTSGKFGVRPKDEQYF.

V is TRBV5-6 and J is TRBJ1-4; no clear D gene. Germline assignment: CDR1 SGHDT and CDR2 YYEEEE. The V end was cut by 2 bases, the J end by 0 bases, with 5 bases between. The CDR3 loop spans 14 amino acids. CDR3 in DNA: TGTGCCAGCAGCTTTGTAGCAACTAATGAAAAACTGTTTTTT. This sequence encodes CASSFVATNEKLFF.

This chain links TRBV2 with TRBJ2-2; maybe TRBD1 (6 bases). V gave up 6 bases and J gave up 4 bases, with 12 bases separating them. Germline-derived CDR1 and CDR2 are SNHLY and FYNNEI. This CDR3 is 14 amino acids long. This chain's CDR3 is CASREQGPTGELFF. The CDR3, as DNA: TGTGCCAGCAGGGAACAGGGACCCACCGGGGAGCTGTTTTTT.

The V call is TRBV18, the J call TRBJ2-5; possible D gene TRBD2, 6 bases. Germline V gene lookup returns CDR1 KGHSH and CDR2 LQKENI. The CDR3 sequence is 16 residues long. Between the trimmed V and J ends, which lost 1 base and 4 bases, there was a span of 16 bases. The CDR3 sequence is CASSPRMSGEGETQYF. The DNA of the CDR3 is TGTGCCAGCTCACCACGAATGTCGGGAGAGGGAGAGACCCAGTACTTC.

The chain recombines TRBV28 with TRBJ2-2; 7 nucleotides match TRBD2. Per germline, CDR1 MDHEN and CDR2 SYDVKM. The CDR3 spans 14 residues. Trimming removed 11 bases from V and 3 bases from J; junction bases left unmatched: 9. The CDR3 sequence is CALGPSGDTGELFF. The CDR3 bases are TGTGCCCTCGGGCCTAGCGGAGACACCGGGGAGCTGTTTTTT. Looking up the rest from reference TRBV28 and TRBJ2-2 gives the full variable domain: DVKVTQSSRYLVKRTGEKVFLECVQDMDHENMFWYRQDPGLGLRLIYFSYDVKMKEKGDIPEGYSVSREKKERFSLILESASTNQTSMYLCALGPSGDTGELFFGEGSRLTVL.

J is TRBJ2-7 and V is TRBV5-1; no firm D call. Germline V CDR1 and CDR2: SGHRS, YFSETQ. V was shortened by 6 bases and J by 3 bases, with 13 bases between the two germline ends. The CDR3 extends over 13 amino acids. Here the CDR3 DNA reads TGCGCCAGCACCCACTCGGTTGGCTACGAGCAGTACTTC. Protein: CASTHSVGYEQYF. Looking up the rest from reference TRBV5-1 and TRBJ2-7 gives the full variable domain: KAGVTQTPRYLIKTRGQQVTLSCSPISGHRSVSWYQQTPGQGLQFLFEYFSETQRNKGNFPGRFSGRQFSNSRSEMNVSTLELGDSALYLCASTHSVGYEQYFGPGTRLTVT.

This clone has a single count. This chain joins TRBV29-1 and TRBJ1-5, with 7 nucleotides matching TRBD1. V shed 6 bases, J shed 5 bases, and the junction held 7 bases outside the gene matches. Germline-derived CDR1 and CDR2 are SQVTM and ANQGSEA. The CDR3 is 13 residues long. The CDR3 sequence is CSVGTEKDQPQHF. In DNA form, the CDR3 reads TGCAGCGTCGGGACAGAGAAGGATCAGCCCCAGCATTTT.